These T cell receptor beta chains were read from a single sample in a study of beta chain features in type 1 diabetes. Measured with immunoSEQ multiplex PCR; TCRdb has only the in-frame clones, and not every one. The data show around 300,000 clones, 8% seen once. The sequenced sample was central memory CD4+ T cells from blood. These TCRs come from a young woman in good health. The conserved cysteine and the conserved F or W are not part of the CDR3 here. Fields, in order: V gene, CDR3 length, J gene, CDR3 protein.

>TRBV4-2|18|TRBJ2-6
ASSQDRWRWGVTGANVLT
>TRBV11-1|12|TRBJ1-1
ASSSRVSNTEAF
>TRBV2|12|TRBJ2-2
ATEEGSGTGELF
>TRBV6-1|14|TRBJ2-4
ASSETSGGLKNIQY
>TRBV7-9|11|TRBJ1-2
ASSPAGRDGYT
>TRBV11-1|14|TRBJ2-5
ASSPFPRGKQETQY
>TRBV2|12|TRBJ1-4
ASSGRPANEKLF
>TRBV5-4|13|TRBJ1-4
ASSRQGAGSEKLF
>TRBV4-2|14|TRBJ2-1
ASSQFRSSGSEEQF
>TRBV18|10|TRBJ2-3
ASSLSADTQY
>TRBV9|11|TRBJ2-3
ASSPWTSGTQY
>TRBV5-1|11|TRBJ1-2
ASSLAGEGGYT
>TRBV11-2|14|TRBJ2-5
ASSLGQGGQYETQY
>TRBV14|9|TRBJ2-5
ASSTYETQY
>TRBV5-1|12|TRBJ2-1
ASSLALADNEQF
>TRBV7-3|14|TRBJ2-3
ASTEVAVGYTDTQY
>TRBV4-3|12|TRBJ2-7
ASSRRPFTYEQY
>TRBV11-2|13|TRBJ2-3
ASSLTGGITDTQY
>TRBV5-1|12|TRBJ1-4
ASSLQGAGEKLF
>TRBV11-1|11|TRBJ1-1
ASSHGGNTEAF
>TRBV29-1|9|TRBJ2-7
SAEDSYEQY
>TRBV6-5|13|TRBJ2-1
ASRPSGGIYNEQF
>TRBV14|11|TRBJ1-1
ASSLQRNTEAF
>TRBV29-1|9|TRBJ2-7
SVEAGYEQY
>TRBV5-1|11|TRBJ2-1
ASSTGAFNEQF
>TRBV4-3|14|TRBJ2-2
ASSRKGRGYTGELF
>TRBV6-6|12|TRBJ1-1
ASSRTGLVTEAF
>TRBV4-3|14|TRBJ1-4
ASSQEWGTGGEKLF
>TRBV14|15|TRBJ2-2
ASSQSTGTRDTGELF
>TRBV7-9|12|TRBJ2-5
ASRRTGGEETQY
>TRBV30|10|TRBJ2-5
AWRVGGQTQY
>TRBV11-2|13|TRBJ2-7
ASSLAGRGPYEQY
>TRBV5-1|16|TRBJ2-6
ASSYPGQGSSGANVLT
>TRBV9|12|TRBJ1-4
ASSERKTNEKLF
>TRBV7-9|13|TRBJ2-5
ASSYYRQSQETQY
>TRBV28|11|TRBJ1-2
ASVSGGRGGYT
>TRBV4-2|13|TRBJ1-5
ASSQDRMGFQPQH
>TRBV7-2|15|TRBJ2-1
ASSRTGQSSSYNEQF
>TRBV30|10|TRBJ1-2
ALGQGVKGYT
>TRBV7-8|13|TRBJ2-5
ASSPRSGAGETQY
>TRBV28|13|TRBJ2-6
ASSFSGYGANVLT
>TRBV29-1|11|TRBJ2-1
SVGETGWNEQF
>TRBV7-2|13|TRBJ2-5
ASTLGTTGGETQY
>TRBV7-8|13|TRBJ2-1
ASSPVNRAYNEQF
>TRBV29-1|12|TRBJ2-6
SVGGISGANVLT
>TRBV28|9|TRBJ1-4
ASSETGKRF
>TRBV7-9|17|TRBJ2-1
ASSFSLGIGGSARYEQF
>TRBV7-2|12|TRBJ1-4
ASSLQGAAEKLF
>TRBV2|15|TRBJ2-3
ASRKWALDGTTDTQY
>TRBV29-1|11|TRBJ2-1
SGQTSSYNEQF
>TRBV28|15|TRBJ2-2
ASSPLYGTGPTGELF
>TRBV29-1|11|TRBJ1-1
SVDNRRNTEAF
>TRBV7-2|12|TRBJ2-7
ASSQLASTYEQY
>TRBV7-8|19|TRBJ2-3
ASSPSPGLAGGRGSTDTQY
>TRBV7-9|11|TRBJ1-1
ASSQDGYTEAF
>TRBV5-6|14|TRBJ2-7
ASSSLGVNPTYEQY
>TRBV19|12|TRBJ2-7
ASSLTVGNYEQY
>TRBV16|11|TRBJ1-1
ASSPQANTEAF